The sequence of this TCR beta chain was determined in a study of T cell responses to AZD1222 COVID-19 vaccine. Trimming shortened V by 8 bases and J by 4 bases, and 14 bases separated the two germline ends. This CDR3 has 13 residues. CDR1 and CDR2 (germline): SGHTA, FQGTGA. This clone was seen only once. Clones were sequenced by immunoSEQ multiplex PCR, and TCRdb holds only the in-frame ones, with some missing. The table shows some 96,000 clones, with around nine tenths occurring only once. This sequence was found in an adult in good health. Here the sequenced sample was peripheral blood, taken on day 0 of AZD1222 vaccination. The rearrangement uses TRBV7-3 and TRBJ1-2, with D unresolved. The CDR3 here is CASSGSAFYGYTF. The CDR3 coding sequence is TGTGCCAGCTCAGGCAGCGCCTTCTATGGCTACACCTTC.